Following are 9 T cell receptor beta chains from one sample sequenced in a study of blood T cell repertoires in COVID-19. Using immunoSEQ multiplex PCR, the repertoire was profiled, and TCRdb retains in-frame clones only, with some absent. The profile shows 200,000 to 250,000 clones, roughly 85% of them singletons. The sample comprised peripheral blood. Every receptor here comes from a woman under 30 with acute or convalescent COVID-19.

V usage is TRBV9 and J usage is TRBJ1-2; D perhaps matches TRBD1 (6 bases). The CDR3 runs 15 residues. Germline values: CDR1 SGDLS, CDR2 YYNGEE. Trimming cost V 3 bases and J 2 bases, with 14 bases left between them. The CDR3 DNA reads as TGTGCCAGCAGCGGTCAGGGGCTCCTGAACTATGGCTACACCTTC. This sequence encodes CASSGQGLLNYGYTF.

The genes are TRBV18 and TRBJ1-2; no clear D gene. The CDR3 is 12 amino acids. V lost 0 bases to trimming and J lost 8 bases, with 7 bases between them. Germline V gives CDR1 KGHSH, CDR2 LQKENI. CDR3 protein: CASSPPQEGYTF. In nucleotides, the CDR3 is TGTGCCAGCTCACCACCTCAGGAAGGCTACACCTTC.

The CDR3 DNA reads TGTGCCAGCAGTTACGGGCAGTTAAATTCACCCCTCCACTTT. It translates to CASSYGQLNSPLHF. V usage is TRBV6-2 or TRBV6-3 and J usage is TRBJ1-6; no definite D call. Trimming cost V 2 bases and J 7 bases, with 9 bases left between them. In germline, CDR1 is MNHEY, CDR2 SVGEGT. The CDR3 has 14 residues.

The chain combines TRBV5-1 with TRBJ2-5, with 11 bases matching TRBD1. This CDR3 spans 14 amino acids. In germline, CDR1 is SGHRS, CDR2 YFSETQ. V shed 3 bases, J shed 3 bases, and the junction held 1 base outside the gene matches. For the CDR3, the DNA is TGCGCCAGCAGCTCGGGACAGGGGGAAGAGACCCAGTACTTC. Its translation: CASSSGQGEETQYF. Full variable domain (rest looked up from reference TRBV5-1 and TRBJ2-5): KAGVTQTPRYLIKTRGQQVTLSCSPISGHRSVSWYQQTPGQGLQFLFEYFSETQRNKGNFPGRFSGRQFSNSRSEMNVSTLELGDSALYLCASSSGQGEETQYFGPGTRLLVL.

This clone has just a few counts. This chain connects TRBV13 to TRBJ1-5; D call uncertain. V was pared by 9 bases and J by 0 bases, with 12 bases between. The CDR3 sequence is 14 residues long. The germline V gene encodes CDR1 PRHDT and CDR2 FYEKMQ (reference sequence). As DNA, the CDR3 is TGTGCCAGACTTAGGAGGGATAGCAATCAGCCCCAGCATTTT. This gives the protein CARLRRDSNQPQHF.

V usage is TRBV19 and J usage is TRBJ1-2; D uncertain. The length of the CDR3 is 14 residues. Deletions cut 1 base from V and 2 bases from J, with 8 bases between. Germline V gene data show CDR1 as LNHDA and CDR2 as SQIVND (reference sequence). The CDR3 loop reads CASSIGRGNYGYTF. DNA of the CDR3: TGTGCCAGTAGTATAGGTCGGGGAAACTATGGCTACACCTTC.

CDR3 nucleotide sequence: TGTGCCTGGAGTGCTCAGGTGACCTATGGCTACACCTTC. This codes for CAWSAQVTYGYTF. The J gene is TRBJ1-2, the V gene TRBV30; no clear D gene. The CDR3 sequence is 13 residues long. V was cut by 1 base and J by 4 bases, with 10 bases left in between. Germline V lookup: CDR1 GTSNPN, CDR2 SVGIG (reference sequence).

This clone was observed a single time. DNA for the CDR3: TGTGCCAGCAGTTCAGGGACTAGCGGGAGAGGTGAGCAGTTCTTC. Its protein is CASSSGTSGRGEQFF. The V gene is TRBV7-6, the J gene TRBJ2-1; TRBD2 agrees at 14 bases. The germline gives CDR1 SGHVS, CDR2 FNYEAQ. V dropped 6 bases and J dropped 9; count of bases not matched to a gene: 7. This CDR3 comprises 15 residues.

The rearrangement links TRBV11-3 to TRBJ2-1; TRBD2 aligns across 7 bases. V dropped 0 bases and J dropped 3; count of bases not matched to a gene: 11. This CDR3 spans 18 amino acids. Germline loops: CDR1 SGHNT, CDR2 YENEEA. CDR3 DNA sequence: TGTGCCAGCAGCTTAGATCAGGGAGGTAGCGGGCACTACAATGAGCAGTTCTTC. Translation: CASSLDQGGSGHYNEQFF.